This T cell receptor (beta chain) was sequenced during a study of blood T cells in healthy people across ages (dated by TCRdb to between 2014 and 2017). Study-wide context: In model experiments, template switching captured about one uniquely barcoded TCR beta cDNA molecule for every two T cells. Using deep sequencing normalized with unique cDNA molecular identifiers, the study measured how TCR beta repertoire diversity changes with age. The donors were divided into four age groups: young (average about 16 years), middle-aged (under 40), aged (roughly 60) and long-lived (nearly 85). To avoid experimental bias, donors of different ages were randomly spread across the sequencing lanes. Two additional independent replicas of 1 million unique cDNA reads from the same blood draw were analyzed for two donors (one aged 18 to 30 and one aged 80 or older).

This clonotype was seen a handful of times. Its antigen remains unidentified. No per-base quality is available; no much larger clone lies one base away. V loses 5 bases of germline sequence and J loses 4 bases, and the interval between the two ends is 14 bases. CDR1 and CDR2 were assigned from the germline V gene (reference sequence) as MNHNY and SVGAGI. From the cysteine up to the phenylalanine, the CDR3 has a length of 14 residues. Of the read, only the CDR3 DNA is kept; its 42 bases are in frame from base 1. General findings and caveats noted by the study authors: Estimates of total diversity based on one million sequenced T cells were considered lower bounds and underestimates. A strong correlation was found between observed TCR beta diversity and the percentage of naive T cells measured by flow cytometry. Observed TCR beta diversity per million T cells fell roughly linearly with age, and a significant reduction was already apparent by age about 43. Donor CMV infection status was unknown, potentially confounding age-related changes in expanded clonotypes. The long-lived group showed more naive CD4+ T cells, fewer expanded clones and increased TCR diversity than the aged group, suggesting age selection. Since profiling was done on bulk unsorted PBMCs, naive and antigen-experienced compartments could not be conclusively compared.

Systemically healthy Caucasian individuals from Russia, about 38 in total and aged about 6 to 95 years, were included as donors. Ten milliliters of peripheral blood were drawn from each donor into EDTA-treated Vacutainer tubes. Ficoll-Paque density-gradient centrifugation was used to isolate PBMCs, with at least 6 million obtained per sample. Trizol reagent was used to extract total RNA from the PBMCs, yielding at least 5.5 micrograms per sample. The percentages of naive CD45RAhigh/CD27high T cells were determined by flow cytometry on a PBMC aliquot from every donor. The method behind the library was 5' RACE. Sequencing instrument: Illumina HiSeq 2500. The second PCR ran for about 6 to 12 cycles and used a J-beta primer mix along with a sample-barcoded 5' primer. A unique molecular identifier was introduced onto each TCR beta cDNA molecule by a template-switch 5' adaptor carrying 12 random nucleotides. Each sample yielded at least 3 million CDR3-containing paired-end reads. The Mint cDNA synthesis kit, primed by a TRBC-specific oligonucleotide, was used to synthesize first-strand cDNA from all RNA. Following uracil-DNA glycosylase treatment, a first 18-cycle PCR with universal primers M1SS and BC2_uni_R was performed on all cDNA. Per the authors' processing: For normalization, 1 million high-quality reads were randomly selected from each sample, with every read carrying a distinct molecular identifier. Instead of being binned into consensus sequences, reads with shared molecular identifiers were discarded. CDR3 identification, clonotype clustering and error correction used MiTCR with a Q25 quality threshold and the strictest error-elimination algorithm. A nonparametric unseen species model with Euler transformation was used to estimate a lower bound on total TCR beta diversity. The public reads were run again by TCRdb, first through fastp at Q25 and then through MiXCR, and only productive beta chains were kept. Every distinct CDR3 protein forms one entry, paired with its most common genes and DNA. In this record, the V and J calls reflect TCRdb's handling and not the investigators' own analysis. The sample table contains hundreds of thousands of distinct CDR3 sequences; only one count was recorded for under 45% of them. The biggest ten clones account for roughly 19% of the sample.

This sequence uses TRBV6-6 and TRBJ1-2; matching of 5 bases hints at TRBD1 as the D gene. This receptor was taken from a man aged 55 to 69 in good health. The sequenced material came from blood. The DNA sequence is TGTGCCAGCAGTCCGGGGACGGTTTTCTATGGCTACACCTTC. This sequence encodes CASSPGTVFYGYTF.